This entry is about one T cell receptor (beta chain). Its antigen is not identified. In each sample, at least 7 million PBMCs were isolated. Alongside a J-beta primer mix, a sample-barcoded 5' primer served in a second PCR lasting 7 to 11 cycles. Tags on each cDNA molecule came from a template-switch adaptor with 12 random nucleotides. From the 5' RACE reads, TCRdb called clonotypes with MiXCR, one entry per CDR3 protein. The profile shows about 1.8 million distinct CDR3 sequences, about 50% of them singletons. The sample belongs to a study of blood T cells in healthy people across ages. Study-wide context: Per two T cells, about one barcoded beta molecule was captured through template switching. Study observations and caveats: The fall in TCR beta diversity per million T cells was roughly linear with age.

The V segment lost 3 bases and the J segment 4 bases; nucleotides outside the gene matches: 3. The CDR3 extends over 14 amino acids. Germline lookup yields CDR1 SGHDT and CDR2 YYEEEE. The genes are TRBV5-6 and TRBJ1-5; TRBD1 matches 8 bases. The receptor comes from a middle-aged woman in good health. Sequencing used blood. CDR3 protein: CASSWGQANQPQHF. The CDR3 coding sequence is TGTGCCAGCAGCTGGGGACAGGCAAATCAGCCCCAGCATTTT.